This T cell receptor beta chain was captured in a study of graft-versus-host responses after intestinal transplantation. Across the whole study: Recipients across the board were started on anti-thymocyte globulin induction, then kept on tacrolimus and steroids for 2 to 4 years. Study findings and constraints: Recipient marrow harbored GvH clones, some of which surfaced first in ileum or blood. Patients who carried graft-donor T cell macrochimerism also had high graft-versus-host to host-versus-graft clonal ratios in their allografts.

Concerning this clone: Its antigen is currently unknown.

Sequencing was performed with immunoSEQ multiplex PCR; in TCRdb, only in-frame clones are kept and a portion is missing. The sample has about 70,000 clones, nearly 90% seen once. The sequenced sample was unstimulated CD8+ T cells sorted from spleen or lymph node cells, obtained before transplant. The receptor was derived from a human donor who was the organ donor for an intestinal transplant.

The CDR3 spells CASSQTSGGPYEQYV. The DNA of the CDR3 is TGTGCCAGCAGTCAGACTAGCGGGGGACCCTACGAGCAGTACGTC. The rearrangement links TRBV6-5 to TRBJ2-7; 12 positions agree with TRBD2. Germline V gene sequence: CDR1 MNHEY, CDR2 SVGAGI. The CDR3 extends over 15 amino acids. V was pared by 5 bases and J by 2 bases, with 4 bases of the junction left unmatched.